This T cell receptor (beta chain) was captured in a study of T cells in Graves' hyperthyroidism and ophthalmopathy. The authors took PBMCs from roughly 9.3 ml fresh peripheral blood. The TCR beta CDR3 regions underwent amplification using RNA transcripts as the source. With the HTBI primer set, the TCR CDR3 went through a first round of RT-PCR. TCRdb processed the multiplex PCR reads anew with MiXCR; each CDR3 protein has one entry. The sample contains hundreds of thousands of distinct CDR3 sequences, around 15% of which appear only once. The CDR3 runs 19 residues. V was pared by 4 bases and J by 7 bases, with 22 bases of the junction left unmatched.

This TCR was recovered from a woman aged 18-29 years with Graves' hyperthyroidism. Sequenced sample: blood. The gene calls are TRBV12-3 or TRBV12-4 and TRBJ2-5; 9 bases match TRBD2. The chain's CDR3 is CASSYRREGLPLGRVTQYF. The CDR3 nucleotides read TGTGCCAGCAGTTATAGGCGGGAGGGCCTCCCCCTCGGTCGAGTGACCCAGTACTTC.